These 6 T cell receptor beta chains were sequenced from one sample in a study of Tregs in tolerant kidney transplant recipients. These receptors are not linked to any known antigen. Clones were read by immunoSEQ multiplex PCR, and TCRdb kept only the in-frame ones, dropping some. This sample has 2,500 to 3,500 clones, with about two fifths found just once. Sequencing was carried out using Tregs from blood cultured with allogeneic cells. These receptors all stem from a human donor in good health.

The chain joins TRBV5-4 to TRBJ2-6; no reliable D call. The CDR3 length is 15 residues. V gave up 0 bases and J gave up 2 bases, with 6 bases separating them. Germline loops: CDR1 SGHNT, CDR2 YYREEE (reference sequence). For the CDR3, the DNA is TGTGCCAGCAGCTTGGTTGGTCCTGGGGCCAACGTCCTGACTTTC. Translating gives CASSLVGPGANVLTF.

By frequency in the sample, this clone is large (0.1 to 1%). This rearrangement joins TRBV6-5 to TRBJ1-6; D gene uncertain. Trimming left V 2 bases short and J 2 bases short, with 7 bases between. Germline CDR1 MNHEY, CDR2 SVGAGI. The CDR3 has 15 amino acids. The CDR3 DNA follows: TGTGCCAGCAGTTACCCGGGCCCCTATAATTCACCCCTCCACTTT. As protein: CASSYPGPYNSPLHF.

As DNA, the CDR3 is TGTGCCAGTACCATCCAAGGAAACACCATATATTTT. This translates into CASTIQGNTIYF. The chain carries TRBV19 and TRBJ1-3, with D hard to call. CDR3 size: 12 residues. Trimming shortened V by 7 bases and J by 4 bases, and 8 bases separated the two germline ends. Germline CDR1 and CDR2: LNHDA and SQIVND (reference sequence).

This clone showed up just a few times. The chain joins TRBV6-5 to TRBJ1-3, with D possibly TRBD1 on 5 matching bases. The CDR3 is 14 residues long. Germline V gene lookup returns CDR1 MNHEY and CDR2 SVGAGI. Deletions cut 5 bases from V and 4 bases from J, with 12 bases between. CDR3 bases: TGTGCCAGCAGTCTCGGGGGACGGGGAAACACCATATATTTT. It codes for CASSLGGRGNTIYF.

By sample fraction, this clone is large. The chain employs TRBV6-1 and TRBJ1-6; 7 bases match TRBD1. V shed 4 bases, J shed 10 bases, and the junction held 7 bases outside the gene matches. This CDR3 region has 14 residues. CDR1 is MNHNS and CDR2 is SASEGT in the germline V gene. The CDR3 loop reads CASSVQGQGSPLHF. The DNA of the CDR3 is TGTGCCAGCAGTGTACAGGGGCAGGGATCACCCCTCCACTTT.

The chain joins TRBV23-1 to TRBJ1-1; 9 bases match TRBD1. TRBV23-1 is filed as an ORF, its function uncertain. CDR3 size: 16 residues. J gave up 3 bases and V 6 bases, and 11 bases lay outside the gene matches. CDR3 nucleotide sequence: TGCGCCAGCAGGCACGACTTACAGGGGGCCGACACTGAAGCTTTCTTT. Translating gives CASRHDLQGADTEAFF.